Described below is a single T cell receptor beta chain sequence and its context. The sample comes from a study of cytotoxic CD8 clonotypes in ibrutinib-treated CLL. The CDR3 has 12 amino acids. The V end lost 5 bases, the J end lost 7 bases, and 6 bases lay between the germline ends. The germline V gene has CDR1 SGHAT and CDR2 FQNNGV. Method: immunoSEQ multiplex PCR; TCRdb's copy keeps in-frame clones and lacks some. This table has roughly 300,000 clones, approximately 76% appearing once. This clonotype originated in a human donor with chronic lymphocytic leukemia. The sample consisted of PBMCs, taken at disease progression, from a patient treated with ibrutinib. The chain employs TRBV11-2 and TRBJ1-6; D uncertain. This CDR3 reads CASSRKNSPLHF. The CDR3 nucleotides read TGTGCCAGCAGCCGAAAGAATTCACCCCTCCACTTT.